The clone carrying this T cell receptor (beta chain) was seen more than once but under ten times. This entry belongs to a study of T cells after yellow fever vaccination. CDR1 SGHTA and CDR2 FQGNSA come from the germline V gene. Trimming took off 5 bases at V and 7 bases at J, with 11 bases between the two ends. The CDR3 contains 13 residues. TCRdb passed the 5' RACE reads through MiXCR, listing each CDR3 protein once. Of 300,000 or so distinct CDR3 sequences in the sample, 10% to 15% were seen once. The sequenced sample was CD4+ T cells sorted from PBMCs, obtained 45 days after the yellow fever booster vaccination. The TCR was taken from a man between 25 and 39 years old who received the YFV17D yellow fever vaccine. This rearrangement joins TRBV7-2 to TRBJ2-2; no clear D. CDR3 sequence reads: CASSQDHFGELFF. The DNA for the CDR3 is TGTGCCAGCAGCCAGGACCACTTCGGGGAGCTGTTTTTT.